This note documents a single T cell receptor (beta chain) sequence. In the authors' workflow: Quantification of nucleated cells was approximated via reference gene primer amplification. Clones were sequenced by immunoSEQ multiplex PCR, and TCRdb holds only the in-frame ones, with some missing. The DNA was the basis for D and trimming; V, J and clone size are from that table. This sample has about 190,000 clones, with nearly 90% found just once. These data are taken from a study of blood T cell repertoires in COVID-19. Overall study: Collection of acute and convalescent COVID-19 samples took place in the United States, Italy and Spain.

Sequenced: peripheral blood. This sequence originates from a woman aged 40 to 50 who had recovered from COVID-19.

This chain's CDR3 is CASSLGGRERDTQYF. The CDR3 DNA reads as TGTGCCAGCAGCTTAGGCGGGCGGGAGCGAGATACGCAGTATTTT. The chain recombines TRBV7-2 with TRBJ2-3, with TRBD2 matching 7 bases. CDR1 is SGHTA and CDR2 is FQGNSA in the germline V gene. The CDR3 sequence is 15 residues long. V shed 1 base, J shed 5 bases, and the junction held 6 bases outside the gene matches.